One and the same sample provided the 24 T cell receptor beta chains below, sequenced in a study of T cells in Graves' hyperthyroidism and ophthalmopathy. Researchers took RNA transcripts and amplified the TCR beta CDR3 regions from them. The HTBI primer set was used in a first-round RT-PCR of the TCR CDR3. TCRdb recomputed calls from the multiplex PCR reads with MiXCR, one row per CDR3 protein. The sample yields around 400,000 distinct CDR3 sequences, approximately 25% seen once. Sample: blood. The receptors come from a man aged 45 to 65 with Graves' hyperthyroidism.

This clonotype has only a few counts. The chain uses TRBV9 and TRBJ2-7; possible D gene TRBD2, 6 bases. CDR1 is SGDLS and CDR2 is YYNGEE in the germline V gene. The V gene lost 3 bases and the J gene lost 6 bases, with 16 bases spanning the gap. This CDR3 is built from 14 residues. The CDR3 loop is CASSALLQGGEQYF. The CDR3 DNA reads TGTGCCAGCAGCGCCCTCCTTCAGGGAGGCGAGCAGTACTTC.

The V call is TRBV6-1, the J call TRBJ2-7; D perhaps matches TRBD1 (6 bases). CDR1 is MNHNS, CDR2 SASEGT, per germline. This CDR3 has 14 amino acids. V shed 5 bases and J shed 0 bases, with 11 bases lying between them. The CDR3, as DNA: TGTGCCAGCAGTCCAGCACAGGGCTCCTACGAGCAGTACTTC. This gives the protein CASSPAQGSYEQYF.

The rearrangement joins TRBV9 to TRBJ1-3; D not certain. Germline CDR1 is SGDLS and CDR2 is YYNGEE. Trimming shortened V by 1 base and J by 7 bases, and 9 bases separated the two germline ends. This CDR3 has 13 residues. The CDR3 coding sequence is TGTGCCAGCAGCGTAAAGGCCGGGAACACCATATATTTT. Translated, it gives CASSVKAGNTIYF.

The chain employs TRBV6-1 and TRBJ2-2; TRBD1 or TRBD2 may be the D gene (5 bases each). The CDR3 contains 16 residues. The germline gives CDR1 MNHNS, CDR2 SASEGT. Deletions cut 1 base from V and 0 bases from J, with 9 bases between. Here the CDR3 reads CASSEGQGPNTGELFF. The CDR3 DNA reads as TGTGCCAGCAGTGAAGGTCAGGGACCGAACACCGGGGAGCTGTTTTTT.

The CDR3 DNA is TGTGCCAGTAGTAAGAAACCCCTAGCGGCGAACACCGGGGAGCTGTTTTTT. It is translated as CASSKKPLAANTGELFF. This chain joins TRBV19 and TRBJ2-2; TRBD2 aligns across 7 bases. The germline gives CDR1 LNHDA, CDR2 SQIVND (reference sequence). This CDR3 is built from 17 residues. After removal of 4 bases from V and 0 bases from J, the junction contained 8 bases not matched to a gene.

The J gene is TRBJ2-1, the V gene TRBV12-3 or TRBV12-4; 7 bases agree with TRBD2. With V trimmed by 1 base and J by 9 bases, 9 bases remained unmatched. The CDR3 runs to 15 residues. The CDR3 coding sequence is TGTGCCAGCAGTTTAGATGGGGCGGGAGTAAGTGAGCAGTTCTTC. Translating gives CASSLDGAGVSEQFF.

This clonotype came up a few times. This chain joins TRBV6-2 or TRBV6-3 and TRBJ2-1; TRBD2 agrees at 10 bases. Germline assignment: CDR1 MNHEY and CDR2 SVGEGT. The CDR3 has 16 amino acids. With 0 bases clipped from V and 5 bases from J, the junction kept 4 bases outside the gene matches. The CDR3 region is CASSYSTSGDNNEQFF. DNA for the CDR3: TGTGCCAGCAGTTACTCCACTAGCGGGGACAACAATGAGCAGTTCTTC.

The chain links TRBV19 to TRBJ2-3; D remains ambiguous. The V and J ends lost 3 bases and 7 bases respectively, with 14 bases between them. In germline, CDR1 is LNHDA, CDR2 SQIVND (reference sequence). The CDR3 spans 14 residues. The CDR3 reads CASSISLRSNTQYF. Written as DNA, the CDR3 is TGTGCCAGTAGTATTAGTCTGAGAAGCAATACGCAGTATTTT.

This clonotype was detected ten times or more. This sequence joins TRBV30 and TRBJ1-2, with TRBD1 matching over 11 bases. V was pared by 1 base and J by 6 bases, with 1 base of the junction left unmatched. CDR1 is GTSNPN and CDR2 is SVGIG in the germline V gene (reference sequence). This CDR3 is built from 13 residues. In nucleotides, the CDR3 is TGTGCCTGGAGTGGGGGACAGGGGGATGGCTACACCTTC. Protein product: CAWSGGQGDGYTF. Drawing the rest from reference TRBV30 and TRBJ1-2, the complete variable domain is SQTIHQWPATLVQPVGSPLSLECTVEGTSNPNLYWYRQAAGRGLQLLFYSVGIGQISSEVPQNLSASRPQDRQFILSSKKLLLSDSGFYLCAWSGGQGDGYTFGSGTRLTVV.

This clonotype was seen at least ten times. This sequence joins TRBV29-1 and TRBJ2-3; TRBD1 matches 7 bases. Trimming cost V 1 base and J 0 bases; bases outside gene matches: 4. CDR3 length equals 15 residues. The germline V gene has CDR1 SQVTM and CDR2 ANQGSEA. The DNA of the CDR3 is TGCAGCGTTGAAGGGACAGGAACTAGCACAGATACGCAGTATTTT. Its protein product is CSVEGTGTSTDTQYF.

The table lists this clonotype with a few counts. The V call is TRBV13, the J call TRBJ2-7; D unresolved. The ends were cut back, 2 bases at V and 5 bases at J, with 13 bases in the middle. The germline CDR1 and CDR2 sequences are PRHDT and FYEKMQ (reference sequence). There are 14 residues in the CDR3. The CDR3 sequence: CASSLIRMSHEQYF. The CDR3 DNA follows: TGTGCCAGCAGCTTAATTCGGATGTCCCACGAGCAGTACTTC.

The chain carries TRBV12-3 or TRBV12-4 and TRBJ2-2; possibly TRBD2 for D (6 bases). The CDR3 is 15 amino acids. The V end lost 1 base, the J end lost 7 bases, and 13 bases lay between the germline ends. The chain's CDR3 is CASSLGRERVGELFF. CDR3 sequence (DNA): TGTGCCAGCAGTTTAGGACGGGAGCGGGTCGGGGAGCTGTTTTTT.

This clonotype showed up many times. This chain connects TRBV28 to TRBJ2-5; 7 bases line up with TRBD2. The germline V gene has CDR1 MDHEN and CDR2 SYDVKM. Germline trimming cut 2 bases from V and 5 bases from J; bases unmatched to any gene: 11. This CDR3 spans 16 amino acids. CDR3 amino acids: CASSLAVWGGLETQYF. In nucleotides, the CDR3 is TGTGCCAGCAGTTTAGCGGTGTGGGGGGGTTTGGAGACCCAGTACTTC. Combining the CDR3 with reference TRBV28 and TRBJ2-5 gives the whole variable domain DVKVTQSSRYLVKRTGEKVFLECVQDMDHENMFWYRQDPGLGLRLIYFSYDVKMKEKGDIPEGYSVSREKKERFSLILESASTNQTSMYLCASSLAVWGGLETQYFGPGTRLLVL.

The CDR3 reads CASSQPGLAANEQFF. The CDR3, as DNA: TGTGCCAGCAGCCAACCCGGACTAGCGGCGAATGAGCAGTTCTTC. This chain joins TRBV4-2 and TRBJ2-1; TRBD2 matches at 10 bases. J lost 7 bases, V lost 2 bases, and 5 bases had no gene match. CDR3 length: 15 amino acids. Germline CDR1 and CDR2: LGHNA and YNFKEQ.

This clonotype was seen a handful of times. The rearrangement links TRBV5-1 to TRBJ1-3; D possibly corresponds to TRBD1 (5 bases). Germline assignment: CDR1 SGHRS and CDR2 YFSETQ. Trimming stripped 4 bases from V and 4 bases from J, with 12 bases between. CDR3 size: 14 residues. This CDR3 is CASSPEGKGNTIYF. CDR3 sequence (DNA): TGCGCCAGCAGCCCGGAGGGGAAAGGAAACACCATATATTTT.

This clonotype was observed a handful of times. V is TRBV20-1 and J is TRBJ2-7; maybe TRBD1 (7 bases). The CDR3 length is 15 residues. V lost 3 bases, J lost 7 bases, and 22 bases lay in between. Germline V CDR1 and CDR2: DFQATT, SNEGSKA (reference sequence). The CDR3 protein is CSASPVRQGLWEQYF. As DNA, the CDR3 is TGCAGTGCTAGTCCCGTTAGACAGGGACTCTGGGAGCAGTACTTC.

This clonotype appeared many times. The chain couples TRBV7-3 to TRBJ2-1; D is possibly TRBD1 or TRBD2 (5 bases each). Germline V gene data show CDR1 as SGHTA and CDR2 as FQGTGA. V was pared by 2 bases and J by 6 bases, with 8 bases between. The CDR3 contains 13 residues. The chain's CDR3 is CASSLGGVNEQFF. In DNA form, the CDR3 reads TGTGCCAGCAGCTTAGGGGGAGTCAATGAGCAGTTCTTC.

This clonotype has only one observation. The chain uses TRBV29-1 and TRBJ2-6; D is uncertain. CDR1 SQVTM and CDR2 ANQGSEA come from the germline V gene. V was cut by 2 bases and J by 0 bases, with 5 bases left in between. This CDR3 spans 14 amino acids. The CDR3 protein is CSVESPSGANVLTF. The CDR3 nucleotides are TGCAGCGTTGAATCCCCCTCTGGGGCCAACGTCCTGACTTTC.

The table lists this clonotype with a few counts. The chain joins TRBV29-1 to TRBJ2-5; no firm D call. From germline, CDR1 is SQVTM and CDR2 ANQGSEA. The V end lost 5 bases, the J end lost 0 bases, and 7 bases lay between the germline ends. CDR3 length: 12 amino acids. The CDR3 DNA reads TGCAGCGTTTATACGGACCAAGAGACCCAGTACTTC. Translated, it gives CSVYTDQETQYF.

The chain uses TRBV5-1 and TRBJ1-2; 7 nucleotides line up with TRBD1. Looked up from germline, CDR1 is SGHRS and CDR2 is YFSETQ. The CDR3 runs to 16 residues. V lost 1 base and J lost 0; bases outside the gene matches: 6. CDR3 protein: CASSLSPTGTNYGYTF. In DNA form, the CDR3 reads TGCGCCAGCAGCTTGAGCCCGACAGGGACTAACTATGGCTACACCTTC.

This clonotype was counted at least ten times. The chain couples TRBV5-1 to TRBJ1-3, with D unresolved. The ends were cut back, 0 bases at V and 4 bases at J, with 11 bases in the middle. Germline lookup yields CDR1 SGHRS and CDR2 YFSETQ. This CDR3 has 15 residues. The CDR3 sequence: CASSLGRQSGNTIYF. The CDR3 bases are TGCGCCAGCAGCTTGGGGCGGCAGTCCGGAAACACCATATATTTT.

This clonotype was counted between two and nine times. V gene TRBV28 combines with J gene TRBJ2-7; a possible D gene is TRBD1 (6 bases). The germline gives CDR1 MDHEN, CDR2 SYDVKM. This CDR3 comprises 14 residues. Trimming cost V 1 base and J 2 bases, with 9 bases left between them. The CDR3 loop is CASSLLQGAYEQYF. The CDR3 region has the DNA TGTGCCAGCAGTTTATTACAGGGAGCCTACGAGCAGTACTTC.

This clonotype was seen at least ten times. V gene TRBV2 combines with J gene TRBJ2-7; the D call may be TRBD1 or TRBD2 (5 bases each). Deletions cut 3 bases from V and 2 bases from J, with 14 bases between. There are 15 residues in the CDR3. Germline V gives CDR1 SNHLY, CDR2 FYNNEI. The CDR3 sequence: CASSEGWGPPYEQYF. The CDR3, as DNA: TGTGCCAGCAGTGAGGGGTGGGGACCCCCCTACGAGCAGTACTTC.

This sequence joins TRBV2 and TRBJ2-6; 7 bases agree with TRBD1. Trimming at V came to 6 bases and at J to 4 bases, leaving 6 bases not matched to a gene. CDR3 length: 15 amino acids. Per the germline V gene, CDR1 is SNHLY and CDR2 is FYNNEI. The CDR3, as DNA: TGTGCCAGCAGCCAGCAGGGGGTGGGGGCCAACGTCCTGACTTTC. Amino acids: CASSQQGVGANVLTF.